This TCR beta chain was captured by sequencing in a study of beta chain features in type 1 diabetes. General study results and limits: Insertions at VDJ junctions were less frequent in type 1 diabetes patients. These patients also deleted more nucleotides at the same junctions. When Type 1 diabetes patients were examined, their TCRB CDR3s proved moderately but significantly shorter in all four CD4+ subsets.

This clone was observed a handful of times. Antigen unknown. After removal of 4 bases from V and 8 bases from J, the junction contained 10 bases not matched to a gene. The CDR3 is 15 amino acids. CDR1 and CDR2 from the germline V gene are MDHEN and SYDVKM. Every bit of the isolated RNA underwent reverse transcription, so sequencing read expressed TCRB transcripts. The protocol was immunoSEQ multiplex PCR, while the TCRdb copy is restricted to in-frame clones and leaves out a portion. Among more than 95,000 clones listed, 28% were seen once. Sequenced sample: central memory CD4+ T cells from blood. The sequence was obtained from a woman younger than 35 with type 1 diabetes. The J gene is TRBJ2-1, the V gene TRBV28; 8 bases map to TRBD2. In DNA form, the CDR3 reads TGTGCCAGCAGTTCCTCGTATGGGACTAGGGATGAGCAGTTCTTC. Protein product: CASSSSYGTRDEQFF.